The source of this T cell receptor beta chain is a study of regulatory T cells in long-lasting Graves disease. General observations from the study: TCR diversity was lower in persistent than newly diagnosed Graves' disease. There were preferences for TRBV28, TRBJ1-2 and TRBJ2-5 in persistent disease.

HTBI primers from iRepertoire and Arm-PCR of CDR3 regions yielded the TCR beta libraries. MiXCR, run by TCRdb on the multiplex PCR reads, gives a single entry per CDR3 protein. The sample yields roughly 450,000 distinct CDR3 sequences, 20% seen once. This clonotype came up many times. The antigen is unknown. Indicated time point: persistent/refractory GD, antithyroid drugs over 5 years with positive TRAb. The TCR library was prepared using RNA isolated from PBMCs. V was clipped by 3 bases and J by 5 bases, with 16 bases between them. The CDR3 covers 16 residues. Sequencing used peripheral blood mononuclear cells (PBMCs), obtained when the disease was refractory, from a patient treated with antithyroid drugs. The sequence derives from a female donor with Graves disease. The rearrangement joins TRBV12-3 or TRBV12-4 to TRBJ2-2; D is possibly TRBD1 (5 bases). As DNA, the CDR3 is TGTGCCAGCAGTTTTCCAGGGTTGAGCCCGACCGGGGAGCTGTTTTTT. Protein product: CASSFPGLSPTGELFF.